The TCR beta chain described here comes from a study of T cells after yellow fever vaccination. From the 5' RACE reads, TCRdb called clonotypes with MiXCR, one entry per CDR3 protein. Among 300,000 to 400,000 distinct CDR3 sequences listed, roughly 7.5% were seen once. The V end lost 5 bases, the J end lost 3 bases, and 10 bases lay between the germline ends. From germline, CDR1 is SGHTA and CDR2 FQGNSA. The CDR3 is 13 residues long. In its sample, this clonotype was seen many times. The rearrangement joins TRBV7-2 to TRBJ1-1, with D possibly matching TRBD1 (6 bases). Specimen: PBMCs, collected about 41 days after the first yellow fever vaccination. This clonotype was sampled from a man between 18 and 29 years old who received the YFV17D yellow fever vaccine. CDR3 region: CASSPQGYTEAFF. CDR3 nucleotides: TGTGCCAGCAGCCCTCAGGGGTACACTGAAGCTTTCTTT.